The present T cell receptor beta chain was sequenced within a study of T cells after yellow fever vaccination. Across the whole study: Researchers used SMART-Seq v4 Ultra Low Input to prepare fractions that had low cell numbers.

Study conclusions and caveats: Among primary-vaccination clones, most reappeared after the booster, at approximately 96% for CD4 and around 91% for CD8. The secondary response was weaker, and its peak arrived faster, on day 5 versus 15. There was a small share of clonotypes that showed up in both the CD4 and CD8 compartments.

Turning to this clonotype: Its matching antigen is unknown.

With 10 bases removed from V and 7 bases from J, the gap between germline ends came to 19 bases. The V gene's germline CDR1 is LGHNT and CDR2 FRNRAP. The CDR3 has 13 residues. TCRdb ran MiXCR on the 5' RACE reads and lists one entry per CDR3 protein. Of some 300,000 distinct CDR3 sequences in the sample, less than 9.5% were seen once. This clonotype was sampled from a man younger than 35 who received the YFV17D yellow fever vaccine. The rearrangement uses TRBV12-5 and TRBJ1-2; no clear D gene. The sample was CD4+ T cells sorted from PBMCs, taken 5 days after the yellow fever booster vaccination. CDR3 region: CAITQEDRSGYTF. The CDR3 DNA is TGTGCTATTACCCAAGAGGATAGGAGTGGCTACACCTTC.